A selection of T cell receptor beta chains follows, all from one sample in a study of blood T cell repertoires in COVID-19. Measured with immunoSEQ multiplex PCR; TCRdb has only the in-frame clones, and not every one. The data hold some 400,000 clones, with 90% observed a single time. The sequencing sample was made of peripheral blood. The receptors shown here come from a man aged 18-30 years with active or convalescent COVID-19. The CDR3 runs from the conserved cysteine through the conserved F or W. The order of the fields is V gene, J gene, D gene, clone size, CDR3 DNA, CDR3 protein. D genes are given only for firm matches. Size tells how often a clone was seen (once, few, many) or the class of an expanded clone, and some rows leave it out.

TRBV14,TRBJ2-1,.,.,TGTGCCAGCAGTCTGGACTCGAGGATCAACAATGAGCAGTTCTTC,CASSLDSRINNEQFF
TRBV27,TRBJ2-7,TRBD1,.,TGTGCCAGTACAAACTACAGGGGTGGGTTTCAGAACGAGCAGTACTTC,CASTNYRGGFQNEQYF
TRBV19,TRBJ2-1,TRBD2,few,TGTGCCAGTGCCTTGACTAGCGGCTCCTACAATGAGCAGTTCTTC,CASALTSGSYNEQFF
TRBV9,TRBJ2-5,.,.,TGTGCCAGCAGCGCCCCCCACGAGACTAGTTCTGAGACCCAGTACTTC,CASSAPHETSSETQYF
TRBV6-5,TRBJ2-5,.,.,TGTGCCAGCAGCCGACTCCGGGAGACCCAGTACTTC,CASSRLRETQYF
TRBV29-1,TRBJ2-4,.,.,TGCAGCGTACAGGGGGGGGCTGGAAACATTCAGTACTTC,CSVQGGAGNIQYF
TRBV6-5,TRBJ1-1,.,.,TGTGCCAGCAGTCCACGGGGGGAAGAAGCTTTCTTT,CASSPRGEEAFF
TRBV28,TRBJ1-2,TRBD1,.,TGTGCCAGCAGTCAGGGGGTGGGAGGAGATGGCTACACCTTC,CASSQGVGGDGYTF
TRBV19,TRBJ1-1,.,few,TGTGCCAGTAGCTACGGAGAAATGAACACTGAAGCTTTCTTT,CASSYGEMNTEAFF
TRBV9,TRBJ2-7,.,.,TGTGCCAGCAGCGTAGGACTAGGACGAAACGAGCAGTACTTC,CASSVGLGRNEQYF
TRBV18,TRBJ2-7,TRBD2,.,TGTGCCAGCTCAAGCGGACTAGCGGGAGGCACGAACGAGCAGTACTTC,CASSSGLAGGTNEQYF
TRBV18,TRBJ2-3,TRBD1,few,TGTGCCAGCTCACGGGCGGCAGGGGGCGTGGATACGCAGTATTTT,CASSRAAGGVDTQYF
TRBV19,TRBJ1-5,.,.,TGTGCCAGTAGTACCCCAGGGGCTCAGCCCCAGCATTTT,CASSTPGAQPQHF
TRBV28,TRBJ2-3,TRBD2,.,TGTGCCAGCAAAGTACCCGGGAGGGGAACAGATACGCAGTATTTT,CASKVPGRGTDTQYF
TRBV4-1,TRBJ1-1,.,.,TGCGCCAGCAGCCAAGACCGAGGGATGCTCACTGAAGCTTTCTTT,CASSQDRGMLTEAFF
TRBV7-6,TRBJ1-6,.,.,TGTGCCAGCAGCTTAGAGGGGGTTTCGGGTCATAATTCACCCCTCCACTTT,CASSLEGVSGHNSPLHF
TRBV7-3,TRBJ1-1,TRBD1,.,TGTGCCAGCAGCTTAACGGGACAGTTGAACACTGAAGCTTTCTTT,CASSLTGQLNTEAFF
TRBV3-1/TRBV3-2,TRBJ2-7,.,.,TGTGCCAGCAGCCAAGGAAGTCACGGGATTGGTGGCGAGCAGTACTTC,CASSQGSHGIGGEQYF
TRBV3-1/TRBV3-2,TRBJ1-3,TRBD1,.,TGTGCCAGCCAATCGGACAGGGGGCGAGGAAACACCATATATTTT,CASQSDRGRGNTIYF
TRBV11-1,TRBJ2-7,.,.,TGTGCCAGCAGCCAACGTAGACACCTCTCCTACGAGCAGTACTTC,CASSQRRHLSYEQYF